This TCR beta chain was identified during a study of control samples from healthy donors and cancer patients. From germline, CDR1 is MNHEY and CDR2 SMNVEV (reference sequence). The CDR3 is 16 residues long. After removal of 3 bases from V and 3 bases from J, the junction contained 10 bases not matched to a gene. Data came from immunoSEQ multiplex PCR; TCRdb stores just in-frame clones and leaves some out. Of 95,000 to 130,000 clones listed, around nine tenths are singletons. Sequencing used blood. This chain connects TRBV27 to TRBJ2-7; 8 bases are shared with TRBD1. This sequence originates from a woman aged 70 to 79 in good health. Here the CDR3 reads CASSFVGQGSIYEQYF. CDR3 nucleotide sequence: TGTGCCAGCAGTTTCGTTGGACAGGGCTCAATCTACGAGCAGTACTTC.